This is a list of T cell receptor beta chains from one sample in a study of blood T cell repertoires in COVID-19. Profiled with immunoSEQ multiplex PCR; TCRdb holds only in-frame clones, not every one. Of 200,000 to 250,000 clones in the sample, over 75% are singletons; the top ten hold 6.5% to 9%. The sequencing sample was made of PBMCs or T cells enriched from blood (not recorded which). The receptors were gathered from a middle-aged woman with acute COVID-19. CDR3s include the opening cysteine and the closing phenylalanine or tryptophan. D genes are given only for firm matches. Where a row states a size, it is once, few, many or the class of an expanded clone; other rows omit it.

V: TRBV7-2
D: .
size: .
J: TRBJ1-6
DNA: TGTGCCAGCAGCTTAGGTTCAGGGAACAATTCACCCCTCCACTTT
CDR3: CASSLGSGNNSPLHF

V: TRBV5-1
D: TRBD1
size: .
J: TRBJ1-4
DNA: TGCGCCAGCAGATACCAGGGGGCTAACGAAAAACTGTTTTTT
CDR3: CASRYQGANEKLFF

V: TRBV4-1
D: .
size: .
J: TRBJ1-4
DNA: TGCGCCAGCAGCCAAGATCGAGGGCCCAATGAAAAACTGTTTTTT
CDR3: CASSQDRGPNEKLFF

V: TRBV4-2
D: .
size: .
J: TRBJ1-5
DNA: TGTGCCAGCAGCTGGGGGGATAGCAATCAGCCCCAGCATTTT
CDR3: CASSWGDSNQPQHF

V: TRBV25-1
D: .
size: once
J: TRBJ2-2
DNA: TGTGCCAGCAGTCCCCTAAAACTGCTTGGGAACACCGGGGAGCTGTTTTTT
CDR3: CASSPLKLLGNTGELFF

V: TRBV19
D: .
size: .
J: TRBJ1-1
DNA: TGTGCCAGTAGTAACTCCCATGGTACTGAAGCTTTCTTT
CDR3: CASSNSHGTEAFF

V: TRBV11-2
D: .
size: .
J: TRBJ1-2
DNA: TGTGCCAGCAGCTTAGGTGTTGCAGGGGCGAGTGGCTACACCTTC
CDR3: CASSLGVAGASGYTF

V: TRBV30
D: .
size: few
J: TRBJ1-6
DNA: TGTGCCTGGGTAGACTCCTATAATTCACCCCTCCACTTT
CDR3: CAWVDSYNSPLHF

V: TRBV9
D: TRBD1
size: few
J: TRBJ2-3
DNA: TGTGCCAGCAGCGTCGGACAGGGGATCACAGATACGCAGTATTTT
CDR3: CASSVGQGITDTQYF

V: TRBV28
D: .
size: .
J: TRBJ2-6
DNA: TGTGCCGGCAGTCCCCCTTTGTGGGCCAACGTCCTGACTTTC
CDR3: CAGSPPLWANVLTF

V: TRBV30
D: .
size: .
J: TRBJ1-6
DNA: TGTGCCTGGAGTCCCGGGGGACTCCTCCACTTT
CDR3: CAWSPGGLLHF

V: TRBV24-1
D: .
size: .
J: TRBJ2-1
DNA: TGTGCCACCAGTGATCCAAGGGACTCCAATGAGCAGTTCTTC
CDR3: CATSDPRDSNEQFF

V: TRBV5-1
D: .
size: .
J: TRBJ1-3
DNA: TGCGCCAGCAGCTTAACGGGGATCTCTGGAAACACCATATATTTT
CDR3: CASSLTGISGNTIYF

V: TRBV19
D: TRBD2
size: .
J: TRBJ2-1
DNA: TGTGCCAGTAGTATACTAGCGGGGGGGGTTTGGGATGAGCAGTTCTTC
CDR3: CASSILAGGVWDEQFF

V: TRBV6-5
D: TRBD1
size: .
J: TRBJ2-7
DNA: TGTGCCAGCAGTTACGGGGACAGGGGGCGCGAGCAGTACTTC
CDR3: CASSYGDRGREQYF

V: TRBV5-1
D: .
size: .
J: TRBJ1-1
DNA: TGCGCCAGCAGCTTCACCTGGCAGATGAACACTGAAGCTTTCTTT
CDR3: CASSFTWQMNTEAFF

V: TRBV28
D: .
size: .
J: TRBJ2-5
DNA: TGTGCCAGCAGTTTATACCGGGGGGAGACCCAGTACTTC
CDR3: CASSLYRGETQYF

V: TRBV6-6
D: .
size: .
J: TRBJ2-7
DNA: TGTGCCAGCAGTTACTCTAACAGGATCTACGAGCAGTACTTC
CDR3: CASSYSNRIYEQYF

V: TRBV6-5
D: .
size: .
J: TRBJ1-4
DNA: TGTGCCAGCAAAGCGGGACCTATCAATGAAAAACTGTTTTTT
CDR3: CASKAGPINEKLFF